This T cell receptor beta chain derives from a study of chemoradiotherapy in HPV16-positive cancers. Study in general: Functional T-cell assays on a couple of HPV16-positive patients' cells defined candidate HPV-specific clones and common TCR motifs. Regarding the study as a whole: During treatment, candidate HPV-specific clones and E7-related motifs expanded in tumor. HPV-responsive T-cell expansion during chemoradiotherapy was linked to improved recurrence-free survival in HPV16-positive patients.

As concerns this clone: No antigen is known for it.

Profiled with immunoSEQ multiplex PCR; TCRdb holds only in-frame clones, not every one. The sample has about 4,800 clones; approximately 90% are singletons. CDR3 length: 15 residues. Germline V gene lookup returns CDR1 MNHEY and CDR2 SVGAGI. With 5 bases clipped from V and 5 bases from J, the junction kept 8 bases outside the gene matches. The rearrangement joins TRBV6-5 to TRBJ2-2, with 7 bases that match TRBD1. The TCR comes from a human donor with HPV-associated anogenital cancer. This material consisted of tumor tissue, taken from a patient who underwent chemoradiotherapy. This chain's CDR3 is CASSKTGLSTGELFF. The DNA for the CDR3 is TGTGCCAGCAGTAAGACAGGGTTGTCGACCGGGGAGCTGTTTTTT.